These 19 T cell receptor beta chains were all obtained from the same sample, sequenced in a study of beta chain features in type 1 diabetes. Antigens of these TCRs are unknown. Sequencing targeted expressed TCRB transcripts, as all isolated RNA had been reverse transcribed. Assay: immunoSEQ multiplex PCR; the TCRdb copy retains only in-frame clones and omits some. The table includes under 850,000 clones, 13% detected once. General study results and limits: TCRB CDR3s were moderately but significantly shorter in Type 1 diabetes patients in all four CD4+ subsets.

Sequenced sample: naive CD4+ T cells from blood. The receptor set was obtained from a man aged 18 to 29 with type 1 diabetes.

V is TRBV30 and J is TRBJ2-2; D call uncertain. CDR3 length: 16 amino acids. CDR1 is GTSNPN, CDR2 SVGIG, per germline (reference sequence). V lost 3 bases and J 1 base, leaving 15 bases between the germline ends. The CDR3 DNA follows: TGTGCCTGGAGCGCGAGCCCTACAGAGAACACCGGGGAGCTGTTTTTT. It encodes CAWSASPTENTGELFF.

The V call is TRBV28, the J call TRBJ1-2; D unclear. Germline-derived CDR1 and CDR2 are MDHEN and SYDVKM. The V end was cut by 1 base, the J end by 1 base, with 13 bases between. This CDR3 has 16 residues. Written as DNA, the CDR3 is TGTGCCAGCAGTTTATTCCGGACGGATCATAACTATGGCTACACCTTC. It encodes CASSLFRTDHNYGYTF.

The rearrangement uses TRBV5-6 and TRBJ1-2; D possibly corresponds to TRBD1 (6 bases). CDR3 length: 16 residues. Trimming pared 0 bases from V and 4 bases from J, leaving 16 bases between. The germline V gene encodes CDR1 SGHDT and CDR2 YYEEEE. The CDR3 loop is CASSLVVRGLGYGYTF. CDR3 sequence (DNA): TGTGCCAGCAGCTTGGTCGTCAGGGGATTGGGCTATGGCTACACCTTC.

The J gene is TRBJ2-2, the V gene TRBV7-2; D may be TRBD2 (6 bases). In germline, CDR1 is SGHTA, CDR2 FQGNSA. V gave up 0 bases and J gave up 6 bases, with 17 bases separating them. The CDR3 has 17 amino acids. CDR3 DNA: TGTGCCAGCAGCTTAGCCGGCCTGTCGAGCGGGTCCGGGGAGCTGTTTTTT. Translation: CASSLAGLSSGSGELFF.

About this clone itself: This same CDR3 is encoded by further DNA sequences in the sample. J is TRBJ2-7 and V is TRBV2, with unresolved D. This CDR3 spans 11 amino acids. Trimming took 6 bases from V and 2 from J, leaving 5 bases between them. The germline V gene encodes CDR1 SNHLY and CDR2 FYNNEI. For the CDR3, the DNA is TGTGCCAGCAGCCTCACCTACGAGCAGTACTTC. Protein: CASSLTYEQYF. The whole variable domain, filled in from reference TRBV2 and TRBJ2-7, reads EPEVTQTPSHQVTQMGQEVILRCVPISNHLYFYWYRQILGQKVEFLVSFYNNEISEKSEIFDDQFSVERPDGSNFTLKIRSTKLEDSAMYFCASSLTYEQYFGPGTRLTVT.

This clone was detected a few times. CDR3 amino acids: CASSLGGRGNQPQHF. As DNA, the CDR3 is TGTGCCAGCAGTTTGGGCGGCAGGGGGAATCAGCCCCAGCATTTT. This chain links TRBV28 with TRBJ1-5; 7 nucleotides match TRBD1. Germline CDR1 MDHEN, CDR2 SYDVKM. The J segment lost 4 bases and the V segment lost 3 bases, leaving 6 bases of the junction unmatched. The CDR3 is made up of 15 amino acids.

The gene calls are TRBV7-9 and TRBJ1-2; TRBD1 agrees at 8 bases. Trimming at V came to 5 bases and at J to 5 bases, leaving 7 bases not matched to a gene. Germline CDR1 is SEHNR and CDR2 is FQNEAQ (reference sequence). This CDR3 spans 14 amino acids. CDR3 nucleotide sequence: TGTGCCAGCAGCCCTGGACAGGGAAAGTATGGCTACACCTTC. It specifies CASSPGQGKYGYTF.

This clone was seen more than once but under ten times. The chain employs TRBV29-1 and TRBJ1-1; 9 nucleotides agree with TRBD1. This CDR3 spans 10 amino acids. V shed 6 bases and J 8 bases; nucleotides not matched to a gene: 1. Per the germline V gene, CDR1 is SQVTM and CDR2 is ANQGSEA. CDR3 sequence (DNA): TGCAGCGTCGGGACAGGGGAAGCTTTCTTT. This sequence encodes CSVGTGEAFF.

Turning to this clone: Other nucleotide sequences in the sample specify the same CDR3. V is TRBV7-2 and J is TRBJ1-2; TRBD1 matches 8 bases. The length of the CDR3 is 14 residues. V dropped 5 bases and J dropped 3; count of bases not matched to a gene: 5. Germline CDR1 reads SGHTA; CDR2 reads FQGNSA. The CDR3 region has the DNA TGTGCCAGCAGCCCAGGACAGGGCTACTATGGCTACACCTTC. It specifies CASSPGQGYYGYTF.

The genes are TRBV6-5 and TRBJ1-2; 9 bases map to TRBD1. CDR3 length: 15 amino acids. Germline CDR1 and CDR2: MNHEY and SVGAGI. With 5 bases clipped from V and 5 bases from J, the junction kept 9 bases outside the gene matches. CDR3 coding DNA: TGTGCCAGCAGTCACGCCACTGGACAGGGGTATGGCTACACCTTC. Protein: CASSHATGQGYGYTF.

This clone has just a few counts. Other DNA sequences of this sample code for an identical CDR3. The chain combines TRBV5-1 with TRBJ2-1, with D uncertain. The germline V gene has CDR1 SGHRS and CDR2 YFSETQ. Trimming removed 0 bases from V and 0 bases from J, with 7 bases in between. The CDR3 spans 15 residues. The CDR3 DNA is TGCGCCAGCAGCTTGGAAACGAGCTCCTACAATGAGCAGTTCTTC. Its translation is CASSLETSSYNEQFF.

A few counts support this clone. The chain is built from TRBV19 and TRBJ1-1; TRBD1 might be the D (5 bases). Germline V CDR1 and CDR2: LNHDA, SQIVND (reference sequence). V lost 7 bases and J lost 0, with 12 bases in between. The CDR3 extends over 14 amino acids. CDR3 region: CASNRRVVNTEAFF. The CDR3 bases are TGTGCCAGTAACAGGAGGGTTGTGAACACTGAAGCTTTCTTT.

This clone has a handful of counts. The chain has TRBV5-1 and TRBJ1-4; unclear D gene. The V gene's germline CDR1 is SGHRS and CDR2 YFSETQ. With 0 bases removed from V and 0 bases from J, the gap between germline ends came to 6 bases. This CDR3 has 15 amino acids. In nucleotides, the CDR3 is TGCGCCAGCAGCTTGGCAGGAACAACTAATGAAAAACTGTTTTTT. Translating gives CASSLAGTTNEKLFF. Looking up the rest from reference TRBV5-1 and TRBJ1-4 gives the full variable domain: KAGVTQTPRYLIKTRGQQVTLSCSPISGHRSVSWYQQTPGQGLQFLFEYFSETQRNKGNFPGRFSGRQFSNSRSEMNVSTLELGDSALYLCASSLAGTTNEKLFFGSGTQLSVL.

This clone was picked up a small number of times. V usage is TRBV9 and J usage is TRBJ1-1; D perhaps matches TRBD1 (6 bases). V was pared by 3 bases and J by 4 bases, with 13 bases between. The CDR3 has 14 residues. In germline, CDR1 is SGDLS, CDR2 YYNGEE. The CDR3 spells CASSATGSSTEAFF. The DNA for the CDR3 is TGTGCCAGCAGCGCTACAGGGTCGAGCACTGAAGCTTTCTTT.

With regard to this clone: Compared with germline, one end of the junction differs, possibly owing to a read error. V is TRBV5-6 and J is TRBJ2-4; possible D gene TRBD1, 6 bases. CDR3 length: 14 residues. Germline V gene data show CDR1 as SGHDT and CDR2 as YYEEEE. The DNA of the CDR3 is TGTGCCAGCAGCTGGTCGAAGGGACATCCCAGTACGAACTTC. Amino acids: CASSWSKGHPSTNF. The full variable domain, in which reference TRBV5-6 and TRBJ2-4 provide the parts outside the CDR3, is DAGVTQSPTHLIKTRGQQVTLRCSPKSGHDTVSWYQQALGQGPQFIFQYYEEEERQRGNFPDRFSGHQFPNYSSELNVNALLLGDSALYLCASSWSKGHPSTNFGAGTRLSVL.

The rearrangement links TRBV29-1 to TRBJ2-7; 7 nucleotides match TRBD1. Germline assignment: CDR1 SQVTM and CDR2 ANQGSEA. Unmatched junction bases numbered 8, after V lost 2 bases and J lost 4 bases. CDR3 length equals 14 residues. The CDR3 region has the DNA TGCAGCGTTGAACAAAGAGGGGGCGGGTACGAGCAGTACTTC. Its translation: CSVEQRGGGYEQYF.

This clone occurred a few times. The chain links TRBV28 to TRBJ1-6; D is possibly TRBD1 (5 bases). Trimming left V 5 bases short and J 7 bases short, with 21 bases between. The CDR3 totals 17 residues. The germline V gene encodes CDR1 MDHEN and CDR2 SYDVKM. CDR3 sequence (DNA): TGTGCCAGCAGTAATGTAGGGGTTTCGACGGGAAATTCACCCCTCCACTTT. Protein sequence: CASSNVGVSTGNSPLHF.

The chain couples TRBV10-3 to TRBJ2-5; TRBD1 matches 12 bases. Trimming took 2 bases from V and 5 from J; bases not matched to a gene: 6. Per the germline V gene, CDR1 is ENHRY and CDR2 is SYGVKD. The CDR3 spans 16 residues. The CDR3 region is CAISEGTGGATETQYF. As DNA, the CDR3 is TGTGCCATCAGTGAGGGGACAGGGGGCGCGACGGAGACCCAGTACTTC.

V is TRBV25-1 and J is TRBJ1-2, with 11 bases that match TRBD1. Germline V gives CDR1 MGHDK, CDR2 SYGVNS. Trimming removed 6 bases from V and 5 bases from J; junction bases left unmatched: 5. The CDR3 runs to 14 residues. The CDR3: CASSADRGLYGYTF. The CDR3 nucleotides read TGTGCCAGCAGCGCGGACAGGGGGCTTTATGGCTACACCTTC.